This T cell receptor (beta chain) comes out of a study of technical replicates of blood from several donors. After removal of 1 base from V and 15 bases from J, the junction contained 9 bases not matched to a gene. The germline V gene encodes CDR1 SGHDN and CDR2 FVKESK. The CDR3 is made up of 13 amino acids. Repertoires were generated with immunoSEQ multiplex PCR, while TCRdb's copy carries only in-frame clones and drops some. Of about 100,000 clones in the sample, approximately 94% were seen once. The chain recombines TRBV14 with TRBJ2-1; 7 bases fit TRBD1. The receptor was derived from a human donor in good health. Sequenced sample: T cells isolated from PBMCs. The CDR3 protein is CASSQVTGQVLFF. The CDR3 coding sequence is TGTGCCAGCAGCCAAGTGACCGGACAGGTTCTGTTCTTC. Combining the CDR3 with reference TRBV14 and TRBJ2-1 gives the whole variable domain EAGVTQFPSHSVIEKGQTVTLRCDPISGHDNLYWYRRVMGKEIKFLLHFVKESKQDESGMPNNRFLAERTGGTYSTLKVQPAELEDSGVYFCASSQVTGQVLFFGPGTRLTVL.